This T cell receptor (beta chain) was retrieved from a study of T cells after yellow fever vaccination. Each CDR3 protein gets one entry after TCRdb re-called the 5' RACE reads with MiXCR. Counted here are roughly 160,000 distinct CDR3 sequences, around 8.5% occurring once; the ten biggest clones make up about a third. Of note for this clonotype: The antigen is undetermined.

Study-wide findings and caveats: Most clones from primary vaccination were detected again post-booster (about 96% CD4, 88% CD8).

The germline CDR1 and CDR2 sequences are MNHNY and SVGAGI (reference sequence). The CDR3 totals 14 residues. The ends were cut back, 0 bases at V and 6 bases at J, with 11 bases in the middle. The sequences come from CD8+ T cells sorted from PBMCs, collected 45 days after the yellow fever booster vaccination. This clonotype originated in a man between 18 and 29 years old who received the YFV17D yellow fever vaccine. The chain is built from TRBV6-6 and TRBJ1-2; D uncertain. This CDR3 reads CASSYSTGRDGYTF. Here the CDR3 DNA reads TGTGCCAGCAGTTACTCGACCGGGAGGGATGGCTACACCTTC.